Presented here are 15 T cell receptor beta chains from one specimen sequenced in a study of Graves' ophthalmopathy and Graves' hyperthyroidism. The sequenced template was RNA, covering the TCR beta CDR3 region. RT-PCR with HTBI primers came first, then second-round multiplex PCR. MiXCR was run by TCRdb on the multiplex PCR reads, yielding one entry per CDR3 protein. The table shows a few hundred thousand distinct CDR3 sequences, with roughly 39% occurring only once. Sequenced sample: peripheral blood or thyroid tissue (not recorded which). The receptors stem from an adult man with Graves' hyperthyroidism.

This clonotype has a count of ten or more. V is TRBV29-1 and J is TRBJ1-3; TRBD1 might be the D (6 bases). This CDR3 is built from 13 residues. V was pared by 4 bases and J by 7 bases, with 14 bases between. CDR1 is SQVTM and CDR2 is ANQGSEA in the germline V gene. The CDR3 coding sequence is TGCAGCGTTGGGACAGCCGTCGGGAACACCATATATTTT. Protein product: CSVGTAVGNTIYF.

The V and J genes are TRBV11-1 and TRBJ2-1, with D uncertain. Germline V gene lookup returns CDR1 SGHAT and CDR2 FQDESV (reference sequence). This CDR3 region has 13 residues. V lost 3 bases and J lost 10, with 13 bases in between. The CDR3, as DNA: TGTGCCAGCAGCTTGTCCCCCGATCGGGAGCAGTTCTTC. It translates to CASSLSPDREQFF.

The rearrangement joins TRBV7-9 to TRBJ1-2; tentative D call: TRBD1 (5 bases). Trimming took off 8 bases at V and 8 bases at J, with 15 bases between the two ends. This CDR3 is built from 12 residues. Germline lookup yields CDR1 SEHNR and CDR2 FQNEAQ (reference sequence). CDR3 coding DNA: TGTGCCAGCGGACCCGGGACCCTGGGCTACACCTTC. It is translated as CASGPGTLGYTF. Complete variable domain (other parts from reference TRBV7-9 and TRBJ1-2): DTGVSQNPRHKITKRGQNVTFRCDPISEHNRLYWYRQTLGQGPEFLTYFQNEAQLEKSRLLSDRFSAERPKGSFSTLEIQRTEQGDSAMYLCASGPGTLGYTFGSGTRLTVV.

This clonotype was observed a few times. The CDR3: CASSLSGGAGGYTF. CDR3 coding DNA: TGTGCCAGCAGCTTGTCGGGGGGCGCAGGTGGCTACACCTTC. This chain uses TRBV5-4 with TRBJ1-2; TRBD1 might be the D (6 bases). This CDR3 spans 14 amino acids. Germline values: CDR1 SGHNT, CDR2 YYREEE (reference sequence). V was shortened by 1 base and J by 7 bases, with 14 bases between the two germline ends. Filled out from reference TRBV5-4 and TRBJ1-2, the complete variable domain reads ETGVTQSPTHLIKTRGQQVTLRCSSQSGHNTVSWYQQALGQGPQFIFQYYREEENGRGNFPPRFSGLQFPNYSSELNVNALELDDSALYLCASSLSGGAGGYTFGSGTRLTVV.

The sample holds many counts of this clonotype. The chain employs TRBV6-1 and TRBJ1-6; possible D gene TRBD1, 6 bases. This CDR3 comprises 12 residues. From germline, CDR1 is MNHNS and CDR2 SASEGT. The V end was cut by 10 bases, the J end by 7 bases, with 11 bases between. The CDR3 loop is CATLTGNSPLHF. The DNA for the CDR3 is TGTGCCACCCTGACAGGCAATTCACCCCTCCACTTT.

The chain joins TRBV2 to TRBJ1-2; 7 positions match TRBD1. V was clipped by 8 bases and J by 4 bases; unmatched bases: 22. The germline gives CDR1 SNHLY, CDR2 FYNNEI. The CDR3 runs to 18 residues. CDR3 DNA: TGTGCCAGCGTTGAAGACCGTGCGGGGAGGGGGCTTGGCTATGGCTACACCTTC. The encoded protein is CASVEDRAGRGLGYGYTF.

This clonotype appeared many times. CDR3 sequence reads: CASSLGRGLGQPQHF. CDR3 bases: TGTGCCAGCAGCTTAGGCAGGGGACTGGGGCAGCCCCAGCATTTT. The chain has TRBV7-2 and TRBJ1-5, with a weak D call TRBD1 (6 bases). The V and J ends lost 1 base and 7 bases respectively, with 14 bases between them. This CDR3 comprises 15 residues. Germline V gene sequence: CDR1 SGHTA, CDR2 FQGNSA.

This chain uses TRBV9 with TRBJ2-6; D is ambiguous. Trimming left V 0 bases short and J 0 bases short, with 7 bases between. This CDR3 has 16 residues. Germline CDR1 SGDLS, CDR2 YYNGEE. The CDR3 loop reads CASSVGSVSGANVLTF. CDR3 DNA sequence: TGTGCCAGCAGCGTAGGGTCGGTCTCTGGGGCCAACGTCCTGACTTTC.

In its sample, this clonotype was seen a few times. The rearrangement uses TRBV9 and TRBJ2-7; 14 nucleotides match TRBD2. This CDR3 is built from 16 residues. V trimming: 5 bases; J trimming: 5 bases; junction bases outside the gene matches: 9. Germline V gene data show CDR1 as SGDLS and CDR2 as YYNGEE. Here the CDR3 reads CASSTGLAGVFDEQYF. CDR3 nucleotide sequence: TGTGCCAGCAGTACGGGACTAGCGGGAGTTTTCGACGAGCAGTACTTC.

This clonotype occurred many times. The chain combines TRBV14 with TRBJ2-5, with TRBD2 identical over 12 bases. From germline, CDR1 is SGHDN and CDR2 FVKESK. The CDR3 runs 17 residues. With 5 bases clipped from V and 5 bases from J, the junction kept 12 bases outside the gene matches. The CDR3 DNA reads as TGTGCCAGCAGCGTTCACCAGACTAGCGGGGGAGGGGAGACCCAGTACTTC. Residues: CASSVHQTSGGGETQYF.

The CDR3 nucleotides read TGCAGCGTTAAACAGGGGGCCGCTAGCACAGATACGCAGTATTTT. It encodes CSVKQGAASTDTQYF. This rearrangement joins TRBV29-1 to TRBJ2-3, with TRBD1 identical over 9 bases. CDR1 and CDR2 (germline): SQVTM, ANQGSEA. This CDR3 comprises 15 residues. The ends lost 5 bases at V and 0 bases at J; junction bases unmatched: 6.

This chain joins TRBV6-5 and TRBJ1-4, with 8 nucleotides matching TRBD1. Unmatched junction bases numbered 9, after V lost 5 bases and J lost 4 bases. This CDR3 is built from 16 residues. CDR1 MNHEY and CDR2 SVGAGI come from the germline V gene. In DNA form, the CDR3 reads TGTGCCAGCAGTAAAGGACAGGGTGGGAATAATGAAAAACTGTTTTTT. As protein: CASSKGQGGNNEKLFF.

The rearrangement uses TRBV6-5 and TRBJ1-1; D ambiguous. Germline-derived CDR1 and CDR2 are MNHEY and SVGAGI. The V end was cut by 4 bases, the J end by 1 base, with 16 bases between. This CDR3 comprises 16 residues. For the CDR3, the DNA is TGTGCCAGCAGTTCCCCCCGTTGGGGAGGGAACACTGAAGCTTTCTTT. Translating it yields CASSSPRWGGNTEAFF.

This clonotype showed up many times. The chain uses TRBV6-5 and TRBJ1-1; D uncertain. CDR3 length: 14 amino acids. V was clipped by 6 bases and J by 2 bases, with 13 bases between them. Germline CDR1 reads MNHEY; CDR2 reads SVGAGI. The CDR3 protein is CASSASMGNTEAFF. The CDR3 nucleotides are TGTGCCAGCAGCGCTTCAATGGGTAACACTGAAGCTTTCTTT.

About this clonotype: At one end, the junction sequence differs from germline, possibly due to a read error. The V gene is TRBV7-3, the J gene TRBJ2-5, with D perhaps TRBD2 (6 bases). The CDR3 runs to 16 residues. Germline V lookup: CDR1 SGHTA, CDR2 FQGTGA. The CDR3 nucleotides read TGCGCCAGCAGCTTGGCTGGGGGGATGGTGAAGGAGACCCAGTACTTC. It yields the protein CASSLAGGMVKETQYF.